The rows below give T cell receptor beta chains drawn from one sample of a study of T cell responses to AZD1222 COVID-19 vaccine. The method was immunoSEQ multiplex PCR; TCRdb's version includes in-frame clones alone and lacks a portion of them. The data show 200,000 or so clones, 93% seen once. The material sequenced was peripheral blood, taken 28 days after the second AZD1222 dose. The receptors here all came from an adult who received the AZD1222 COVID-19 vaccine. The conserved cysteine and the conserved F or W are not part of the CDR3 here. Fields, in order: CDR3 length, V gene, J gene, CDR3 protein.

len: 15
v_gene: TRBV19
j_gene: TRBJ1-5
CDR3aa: ASSAPPDSNSNQPQH

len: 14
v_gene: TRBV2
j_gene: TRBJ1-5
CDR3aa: ASSQMWGPSNQPQH

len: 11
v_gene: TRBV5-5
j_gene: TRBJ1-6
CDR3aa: ASSLAGKSPLH

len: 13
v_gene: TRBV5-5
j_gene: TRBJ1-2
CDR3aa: ASSWGQGSNYGYT

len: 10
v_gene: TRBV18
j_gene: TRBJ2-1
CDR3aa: ASSPPDNEQF

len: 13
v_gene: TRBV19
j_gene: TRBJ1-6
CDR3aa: ASSPAGMNNSPLH

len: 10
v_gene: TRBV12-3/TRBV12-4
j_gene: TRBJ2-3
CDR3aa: ASSTTPGTQY

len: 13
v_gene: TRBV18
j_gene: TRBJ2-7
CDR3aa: ASSPQRDRGPEQY

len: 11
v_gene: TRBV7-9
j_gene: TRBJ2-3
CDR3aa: ASSPLSLDTQY

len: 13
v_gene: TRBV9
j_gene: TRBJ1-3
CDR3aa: ASSVAGNSGNTIY

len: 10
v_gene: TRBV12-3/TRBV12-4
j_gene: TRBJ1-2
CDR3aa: ASRLRRDGYT

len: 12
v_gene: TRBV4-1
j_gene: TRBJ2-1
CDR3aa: ASRLLANYNEQF

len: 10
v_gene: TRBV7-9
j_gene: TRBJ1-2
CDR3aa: ASSPGGGPYT

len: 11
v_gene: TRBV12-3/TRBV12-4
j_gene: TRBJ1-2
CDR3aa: ASSLAGTGRHT

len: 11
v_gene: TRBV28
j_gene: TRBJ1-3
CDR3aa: ASSLRGRHTIY

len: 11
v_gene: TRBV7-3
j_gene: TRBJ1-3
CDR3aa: ASSPSSGNTIY

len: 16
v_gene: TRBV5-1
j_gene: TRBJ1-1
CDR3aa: ASSLALARGTQKNEAF

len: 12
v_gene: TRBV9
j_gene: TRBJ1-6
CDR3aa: ASSVEAFGSPLH

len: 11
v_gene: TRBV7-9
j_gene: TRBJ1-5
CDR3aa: ASSDQPGQPQH

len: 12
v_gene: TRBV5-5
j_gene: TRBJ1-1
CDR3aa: ASSLQGMNTEAF

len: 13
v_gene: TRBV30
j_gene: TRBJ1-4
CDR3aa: AGGLGLATNEKLF

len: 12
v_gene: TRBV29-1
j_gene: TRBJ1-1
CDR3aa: SARTQQELTEAF

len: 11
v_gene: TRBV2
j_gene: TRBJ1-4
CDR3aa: ASNGLPGEKLF

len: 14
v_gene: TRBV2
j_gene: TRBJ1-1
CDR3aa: ASSVLTPDTGTEAF

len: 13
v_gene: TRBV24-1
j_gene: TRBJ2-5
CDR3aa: ATSDWTGYGETQY

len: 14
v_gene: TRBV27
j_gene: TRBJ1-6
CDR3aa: ASSLLGGHYNSPLH

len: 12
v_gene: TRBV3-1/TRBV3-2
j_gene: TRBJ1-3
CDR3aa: ASSPRTLGNTIY

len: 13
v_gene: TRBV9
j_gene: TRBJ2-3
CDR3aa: ASSAGGPGTDTQY

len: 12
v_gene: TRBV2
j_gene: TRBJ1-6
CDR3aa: ASSVTGGISPLH

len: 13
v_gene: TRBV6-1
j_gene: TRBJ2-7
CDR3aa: ASSEAPNRVREQY

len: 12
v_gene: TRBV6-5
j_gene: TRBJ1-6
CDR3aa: ATHYGGVNSPLH

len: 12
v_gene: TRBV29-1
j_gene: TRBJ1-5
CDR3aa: SAKFGVSNQPQH

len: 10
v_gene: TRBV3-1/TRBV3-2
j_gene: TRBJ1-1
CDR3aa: ASSQRTAEAF

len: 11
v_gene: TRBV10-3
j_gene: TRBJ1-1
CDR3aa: AISDAGRSEAF

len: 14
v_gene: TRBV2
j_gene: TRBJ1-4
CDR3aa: ASRPPDSATNEKLF

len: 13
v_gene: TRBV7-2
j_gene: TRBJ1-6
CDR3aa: ASSLGGGTNSPLH

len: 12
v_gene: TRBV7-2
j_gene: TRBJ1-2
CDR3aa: ASNPTRVRRGYT

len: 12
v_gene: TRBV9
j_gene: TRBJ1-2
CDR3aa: ASSGWTLNYGYT

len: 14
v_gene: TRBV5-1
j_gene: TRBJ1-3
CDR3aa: ASSWGDRVTGNTIY

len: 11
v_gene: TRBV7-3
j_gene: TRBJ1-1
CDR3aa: ASSFSGNTEAF

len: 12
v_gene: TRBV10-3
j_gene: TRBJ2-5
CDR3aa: AIHSGGAVETQY

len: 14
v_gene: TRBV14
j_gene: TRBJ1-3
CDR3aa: ASSQVPSRSGNTIY